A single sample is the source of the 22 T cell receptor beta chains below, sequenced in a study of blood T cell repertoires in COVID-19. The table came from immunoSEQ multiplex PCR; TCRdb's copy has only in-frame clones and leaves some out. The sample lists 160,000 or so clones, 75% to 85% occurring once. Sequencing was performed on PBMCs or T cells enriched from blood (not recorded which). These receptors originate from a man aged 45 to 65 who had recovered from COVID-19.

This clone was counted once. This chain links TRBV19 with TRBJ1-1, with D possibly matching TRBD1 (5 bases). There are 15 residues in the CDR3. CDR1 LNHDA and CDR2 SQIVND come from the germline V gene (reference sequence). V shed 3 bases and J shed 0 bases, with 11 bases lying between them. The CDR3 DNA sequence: TGTGCCAGTAGTATTGCGGGACGGATGAACACTGAAGCTTTCTTT. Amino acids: CASSIAGRMNTEAFF.

In nucleotides, the CDR3 is TGCGCCAGCAGCTTGCGAAGGACAGCCGATAATTCACCCCTCCACTTT. It translates to CASSLRRTADNSPLHF. The genes are TRBV5-1 and TRBJ1-6, with D perhaps TRBD1 (6 bases). The CDR3 covers 16 residues. V shed 1 base and J shed 5 bases, with 13 bases lying between them. CDR1 is SGHRS and CDR2 is YFSETQ in the germline V gene.

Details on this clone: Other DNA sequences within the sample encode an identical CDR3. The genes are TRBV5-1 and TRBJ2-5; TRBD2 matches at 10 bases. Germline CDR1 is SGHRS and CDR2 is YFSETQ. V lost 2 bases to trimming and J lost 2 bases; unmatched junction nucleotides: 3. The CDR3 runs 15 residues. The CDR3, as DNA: TGCGCCAGCAGCTTAGTACTAGCGGGGCAAGAGACCCAGTACTTC. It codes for CASSLVLAGQETQYF.

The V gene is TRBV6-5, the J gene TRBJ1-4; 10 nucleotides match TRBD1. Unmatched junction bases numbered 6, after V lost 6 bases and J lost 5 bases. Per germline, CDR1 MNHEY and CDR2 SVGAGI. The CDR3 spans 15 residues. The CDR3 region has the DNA TGTGCCAGCAGCCAACCGGGACAGGGGAATGAAAAACTGTTTTTT. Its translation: CASSQPGQGNEKLFF.

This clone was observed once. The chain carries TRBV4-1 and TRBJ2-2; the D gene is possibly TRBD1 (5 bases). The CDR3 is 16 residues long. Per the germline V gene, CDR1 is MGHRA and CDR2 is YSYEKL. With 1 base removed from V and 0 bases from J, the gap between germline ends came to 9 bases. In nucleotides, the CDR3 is TGCGCCAGCAGCCAAGGGGGCAGGTCGAACACCGGGGAGCTGTTTTTT. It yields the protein CASSQGGRSNTGELFF.

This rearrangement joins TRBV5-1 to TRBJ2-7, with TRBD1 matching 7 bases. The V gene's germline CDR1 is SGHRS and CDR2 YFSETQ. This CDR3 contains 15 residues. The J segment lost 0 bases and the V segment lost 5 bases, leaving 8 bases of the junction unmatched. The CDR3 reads CASRVAGTASYEQYF. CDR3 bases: TGCGCCAGCAGAGTCGCCGGGACAGCCTCCTACGAGCAGTACTTC.

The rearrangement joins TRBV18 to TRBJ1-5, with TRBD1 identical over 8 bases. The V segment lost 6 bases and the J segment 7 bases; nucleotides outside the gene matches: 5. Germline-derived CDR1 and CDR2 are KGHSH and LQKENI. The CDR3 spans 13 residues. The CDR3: CASSTGGEQPQHF. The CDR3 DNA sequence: TGTGCCAGCTCTACAGGGGGAGAACAGCCCCAGCATTTT.

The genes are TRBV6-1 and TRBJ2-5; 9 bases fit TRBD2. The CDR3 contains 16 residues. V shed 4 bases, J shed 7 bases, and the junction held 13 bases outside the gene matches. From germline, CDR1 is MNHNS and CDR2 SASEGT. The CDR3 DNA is TGTGCCAGCAGTGGTCGGGTCGCGGGGGGGCTGGGGACCCAGTACTTC. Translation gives CASSGRVAGGLGTQYF.

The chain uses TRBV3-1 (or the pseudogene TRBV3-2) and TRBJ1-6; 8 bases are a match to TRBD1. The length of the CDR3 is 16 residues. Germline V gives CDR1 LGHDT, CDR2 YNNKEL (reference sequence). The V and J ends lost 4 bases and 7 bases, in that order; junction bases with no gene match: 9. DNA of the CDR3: TGTGCCAGCAGCCCGACGGACAGGGCTCAAAATTCACCCCTCCACTTT. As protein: CASSPTDRAQNSPLHF.

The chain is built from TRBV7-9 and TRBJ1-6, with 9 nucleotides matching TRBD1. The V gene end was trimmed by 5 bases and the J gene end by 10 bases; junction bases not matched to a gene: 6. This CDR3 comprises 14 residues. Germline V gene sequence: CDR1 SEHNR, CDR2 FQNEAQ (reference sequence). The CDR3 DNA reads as TGTGCCAGCAGCGTCACAGGGGGCGGGTCACCCCTCCACTTT. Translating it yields CASSVTGGGSPLHF.

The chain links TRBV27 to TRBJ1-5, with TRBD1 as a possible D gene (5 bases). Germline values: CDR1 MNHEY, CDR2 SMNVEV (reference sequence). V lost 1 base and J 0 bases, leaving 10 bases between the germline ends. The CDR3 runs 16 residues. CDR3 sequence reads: CASSLYPGGSNQPQHF. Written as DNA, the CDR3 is TGTGCCAGCAGTTTATACCCCGGGGGTAGCAATCAGCCCCAGCATTTT.

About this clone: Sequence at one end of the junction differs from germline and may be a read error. The CDR3: CASSRSEGAPGNTIYF. The CDR3 region has the DNA TGTGCCAGCTCCCGATCCGAGGGGGCGCCTGGGAACACCATATATTTT. This rearrangement joins TRBV18 to TRBJ1-3; TRBD1 aligns across 7 bases. The CDR3 loop spans 16 amino acids. Germline values: CDR1 KGHSH, CDR2 LQKENI. The full variable domain, in which reference TRBV18 and TRBJ1-3 provide the parts outside the CDR3, is NAGVMQNPRHLVRRRGQEARLRCSPMKGHSHVYWYRQLPEEGLKFMVYLQKENIIDESGMPKERFSAEFPKEGPSILRIQQVVRGDSAAYFCASSRSEGAPGNTIYFGEGSWLTVV.

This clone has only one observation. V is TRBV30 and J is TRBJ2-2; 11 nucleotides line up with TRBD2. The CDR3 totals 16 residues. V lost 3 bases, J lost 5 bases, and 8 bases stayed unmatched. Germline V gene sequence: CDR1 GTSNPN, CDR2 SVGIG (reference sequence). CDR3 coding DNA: TGTGCCTGGAGAGGACTAGCGGGCTCGATTACCGGGGAGCTGTTTTTT. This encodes CAWRGLAGSITGELFF.

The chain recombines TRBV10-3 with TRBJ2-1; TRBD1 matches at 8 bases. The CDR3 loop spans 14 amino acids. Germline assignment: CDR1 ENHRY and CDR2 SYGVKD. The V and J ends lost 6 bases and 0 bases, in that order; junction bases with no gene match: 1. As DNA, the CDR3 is TGTGCCATCAGGGGACAGGTCTCCTACAATGAGCAGTTCTTC. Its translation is CAIRGQVSYNEQFF.

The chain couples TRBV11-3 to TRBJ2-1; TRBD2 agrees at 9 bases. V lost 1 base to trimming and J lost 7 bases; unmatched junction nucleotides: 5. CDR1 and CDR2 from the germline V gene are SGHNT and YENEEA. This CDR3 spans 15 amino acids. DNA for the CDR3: TGTGCCAGCAGCTTAGGGGCAGCGGGGGGAAATGAGCAGTTCTTC. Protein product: CASSLGAAGGNEQFF. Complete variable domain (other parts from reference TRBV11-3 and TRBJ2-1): EAGVVQSPRYKIIEKKQPVAFWCNPISGHNTLYWYLQNLGQGPELLIRYENEEAVDDSQLPKDRFSAERLKGVDSTLKIQPAELGDSAVYLCASSLGAAGGNEQFFGPGTRLTVL.

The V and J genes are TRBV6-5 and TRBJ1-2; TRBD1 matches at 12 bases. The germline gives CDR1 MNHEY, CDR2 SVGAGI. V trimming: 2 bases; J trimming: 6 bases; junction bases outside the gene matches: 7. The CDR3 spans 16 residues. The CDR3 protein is CASSYQLGQGADGYTF. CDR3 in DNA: TGTGCCAGCAGTTACCAACTGGGACAGGGGGCGGATGGCTACACCTTC.

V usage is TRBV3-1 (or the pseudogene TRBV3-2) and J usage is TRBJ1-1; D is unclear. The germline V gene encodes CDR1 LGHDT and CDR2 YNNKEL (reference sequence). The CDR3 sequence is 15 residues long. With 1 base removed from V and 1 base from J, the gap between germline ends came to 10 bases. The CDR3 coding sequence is TGTGCCAGCAGCCAAGGACACGGAACGAACACTGAAGCTTTCTTT. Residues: CASSQGHGTNTEAFF.

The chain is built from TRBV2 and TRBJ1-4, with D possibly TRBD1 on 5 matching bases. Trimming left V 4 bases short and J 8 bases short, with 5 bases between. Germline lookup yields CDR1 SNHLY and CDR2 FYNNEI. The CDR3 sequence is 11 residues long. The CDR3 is CASSGQEKLFF. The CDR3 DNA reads TGTGCCAGCAGTGGACAGGAAAAACTGTTTTTT. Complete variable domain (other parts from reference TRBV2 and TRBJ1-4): EPEVTQTPSHQVTQMGQEVILRCVPISNHLYFYWYRQILGQKVEFLVSFYNNEISEKSEIFDDQFSVERPDGSNFTLKIRSTKLEDSAMYFCASSGQEKLFFGSGTQLSVL.

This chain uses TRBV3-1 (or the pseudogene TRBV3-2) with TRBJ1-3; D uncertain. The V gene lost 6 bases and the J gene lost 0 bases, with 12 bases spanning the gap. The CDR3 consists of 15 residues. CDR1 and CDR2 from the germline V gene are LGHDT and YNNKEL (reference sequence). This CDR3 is CASSFPSTSGNTIYF. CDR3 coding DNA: TGTGCCAGCAGTTTCCCGAGTACCTCTGGAAACACCATATATTTT.

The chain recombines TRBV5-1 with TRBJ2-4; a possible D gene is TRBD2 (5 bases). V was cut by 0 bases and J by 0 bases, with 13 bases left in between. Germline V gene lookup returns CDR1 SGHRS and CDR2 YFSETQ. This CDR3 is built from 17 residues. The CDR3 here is CASSLGHTSLAKNIQYF. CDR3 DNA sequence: TGCGCCAGCAGCTTGGGACACACTAGTCTAGCCAAAAACATTCAGTACTTC.

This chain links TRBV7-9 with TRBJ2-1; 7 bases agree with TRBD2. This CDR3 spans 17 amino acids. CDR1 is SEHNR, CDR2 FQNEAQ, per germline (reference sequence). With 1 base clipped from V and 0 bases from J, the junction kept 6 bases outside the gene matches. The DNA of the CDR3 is TGTGCCAGCAGCTTAGGTCCGGGGGGAAGCTCCTACAATGAGCAGTTCTTC. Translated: CASSLGPGGSSYNEQFF.

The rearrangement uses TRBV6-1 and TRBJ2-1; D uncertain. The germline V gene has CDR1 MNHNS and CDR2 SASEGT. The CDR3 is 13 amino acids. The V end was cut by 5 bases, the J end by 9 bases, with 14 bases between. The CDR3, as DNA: TGTGCCAGCAGTCTCCCCTCGGGTTCTGAGCAGTTCTTC. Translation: CASSLPSGSEQFF.